This paragraph reports one T cell receptor (beta chain). The CDR3 has 13 amino acids. CDR1 is LGHNT and CDR2 is FRNRAP in the germline V gene. The V end lost 2 bases, the J end lost 4 bases, and 8 bases lay between the germline ends. This sample was included in a study of CD8 T cells in Susac syndrome. TCR beta from blood CD8+ and CD4+ T cells was sequenced. The CD8+ and CD4+ T cells were isolated magnetically using a negative isolation approach, whereas the TEMRA cells were enriched by FACS. The authors reverse transcribed roughly 0.5 to 1 ug RNA with random hexamers. The CDR3 of TCR beta was amplified by immunoSEQ multiplex PCR across 54 Vbeta and 13 Jbeta. TCRdb redid the calling of the immunoSEQ multiplex PCR reads with MiXCR, one entry per CDR3 protein. The profile shows 150,000 to 190,000 distinct CDR3 sequences, roughly 94% of them singletons.

The sequenced sample consisted of CD8+ T cells from PBMCs. This receptor was identified in a human donor with multiple sclerosis. The J gene is TRBJ1-1, the V gene TRBV12-5; no clear D. Written as DNA, the CDR3 is TGTGCTAGTGGTTTGTCCCGAGGCACTGAAGCTTTCTTT. It is translated as CASGLSRGTEAFF.